The present T cell receptor beta chain was sequenced within a study of T cells in Graves' hyperthyroidism and ophthalmopathy. In this sample, this clonotype turned up many times. It was RNA transcripts that yielded the amplified TCR beta CDR3 regions. The HTBI primer set drove a first-round RT-PCR of the TCR CDR3. MiXCR was run by TCRdb on the multiplex PCR reads, yielding one entry per CDR3 protein. The table lists around 690,000 distinct CDR3 sequences, around 21% of them singletons. Based on clinical symptoms, serum thyroxine and TRAb, thyroid ultrasound and orbital computed tomography, diagnoses were reached. The J segment lost 7 bases and the V segment lost 4 bases, leaving 4 bases of the junction unmatched. The CDR3 extends over 12 amino acids. Germline CDR1 and CDR2: SQVTM and ANQGSEA.

The TCR originated in a man younger than 40 with Graves' ophthalmopathy. The sample was blood. V usage is TRBV29-1 and J usage is TRBJ2-1; TRBD2 aligns across 7 bases. The CDR3 protein is CSVGIAGNEQFF. The CDR3 DNA sequence: TGCAGCGTTGGGATAGCGGGTAATGAGCAGTTCTTC.